The sequence of this TCR beta chain was determined in a study of shared clonotypes between healthy human individuals (TCRdb year 2020). In the study overall: A few men and two women, aged 18 to 49 years, made up the cohort. Libraries were prepared and TCR repertoires were sequenced by different laboratories using diverse techniques, in order to increase sequencing depth and limit assay-specific biases. The study deeply sequenced blood TCR repertoires of about five healthy adults to estimate repertoire size and the extent of clonotype sharing between individuals. For each donor, CD4 naive and CD4 memory were each given three plates, CD8 naive was given two plates, and CD8 memory was given one plate. Per donor, leukapheresis produced somewhere between about 0.94 and 9 billion PBMCs. What the research found in general, with its limitations: Based on pairwise subsampling, the degree of clonotype sharing among donors was expected to be affected by sequencing depth. Sampling was restricted to blood, and TCR repertoires in tissues likely differ from the TCR repertoires found in blood. Around 5% of naive CD4, around 3.6% of naive CD8, approximately 2% of memory CD4, and about 0.4% of memory CD8 clonotypes were shared across several donors. The small number of donors limited the genetic and exposure-history diversity represented. Compared with non-shared clonotypes, clonotypes shared by all four sorted-subset donors had higher generation probabilities. Rarefaction of sorted-subset datasets indicated incomplete sequencing despite the large sequencing depth. Naive subsets generally had larger estimated clonotype richness than memory subsets did.

CDR1 and CDR2, looked up from the germline V gene, are KGHSH and LQKENI. At the junction V is shortened by 1 base and J by 2 bases; bases outside the gene matches: 13. Taken from cysteine to phenylalanine, the CDR3 has 19 residues. Only CDR3 DNA is held: 57 bases, read in frame from base 1. A word on this clone: The clone's antigen remains unknown. It has no much larger one-base neighbor in the sample; base qualities were not kept.

Healthy HIV-negative adults with no recently reported acute infections or vaccinations were included as donors. Every donor was a Caucasian adult residing in Nashville, Tennessee, USA. CD4+ T cells were enriched by magnetic negative selection; naive cells were then positively selected on CD45RA, and the negative fraction formed the memory subset. After blood collection by leukapheresis, PBMCs were isolated using Ficoll-Histopaque density gradient centrifugation and then cryopreserved in the vapor phase of liquid nitrogen. Analytical flow cytometry was used to check the purity and quantity of every magnetically sorted T cell population. Each sorted fraction had its genomic DNA isolated and then quantified by UV absorbance on a Nanodrop 2000c. Using the deep immunoSEQ assay, multiplex PCR amplified TCR CDR3 regions from genomic DNA. For each cell subset, the extracted genomic DNA was distributed evenly across all wells of several immunoSEQ 96-well plates, and each plate served as one replicate. For sorted subsets, each replicate PCR was loaded with roughly 190 ng genomic DNA, equivalent to 25,000 to 30,000 T cell genomes. Purified libraries were measured with a Qubit 3.0 fluorometer, size-checked on a Bioanalyzer 2100, and measured again with the KAPA Library Quantification kit. Each immunoSEQ 96-well plate was sequenced on its own single-read 150-cycle Illumina NextSeq 550 flow cell. Processing in the source paper ran as follows. Because the immunoSEQ output held only junctional sequences and lacked quality scores, the filtering could not match the filtering applied to full-length reads. Sequences were annotated with PyIR, a Python wrapper for IgBLAST v1.9, using IMGT germline references to assign V/J genes and CDR3. Reads were filtered out if the reads had weak V/J assignments (E-value above 1e-6), no CDR3, stop codons, out-of-frame junctions, or ambiguous translated residues. V3J clonotypes were defined by identical inferred V gene, J gene, and CDR3 amino acid sequence. To compute the percentage overlap between repertoires, the number of shared unique clonotypes was divided by the size of the smaller repertoire. Three approaches were used to assess repertoire richness: RTK rarefaction, the Chao1 estimator, and Recon v2.1 estimates of unobserved clonotypes. For all TCRbeta clonotypes obtained by the gDNA method from a handful of donors, generation probabilities were computed with OLGA. TCRdb re-hosts the immuneACCESS table, in-frame sequences only. Its copies lack some clones; in the studies checked, an unresolved V gene accounts for under half of them, and the cause for the rest is not known. Clone size and V and J calls were adopted from that table, with D and trimming inferred from the DNA. The sample table contains about 980,000 clones; only one count was recorded for 60% to 85% of them. 1.5% of the sample is taken by the ten largest.

This sequence uses TRBV18 and TRBJ2-2, with TRBD2 identical over 7 junction bases. The sequencing sample was made of memory CD4+ T cells sorted from blood. What this sample's cell subset or site label stands for: CD45RA-negative fraction. The sequence was obtained from a man between 18 and 29 years old in good health. The sequenced DNA: TGTGCCAGCTCACCACGGACTCTTCTGGGCGGGAGTAACACCGGGGAGCTGTTTTTT. This codes for CASSPRTLLGGSNTGELFF.